This T cell receptor beta chain was sequenced for a study of human T cells and chemical hapten exposure. On the study more broadly: Skin of the upper inner arm, around 2 cm by around 2 cm, received 2% DPC for sensitization. Study conclusions and caveats: TCRs above 1 in 1000 frequency did not change with DPC sensitization.

TCRdb recomputed calls from the RACE reads with MiXCR, one row per CDR3 protein. The table records about 71,000 distinct CDR3 sequences, approximately 10% of them present only once. This clonotype was detected a few times. Its antigen is unknown. Time point noted: patch test 3, about 24 weeks after DPC sensitization. Treatment described: therapeutic diphenylcyclopropenone sensitization with weekly scalp DPC. The study drew its donors from alopecia patients who were 18 to 70 years old and suitable for DPC. This CDR3 has 14 amino acids. V lost 6 bases, J lost 4 bases, and 12 bases lay in between. Per the germline V gene, CDR1 is MNHEY and CDR2 is SVGEGT.

Here the sequenced sample was whole blood, taken in connection with sensitization to the hapten diphenylcyclopropenone (DPC). The chain couples TRBV6-2 or TRBV6-3 to TRBJ2-2, with a weak D call TRBD1 (6 bases). The source of this sequence is a woman between 50 and 59 years old with alopecia areata. Some clones in this sample may be carry-over from other donors' samples. CDR3 coding DNA: TGTGCCAGCAGGCCACAGGGTGTCACCGGGGAGCTGTTTTTT. Translated, it gives CASRPQGVTGELFF.